The rows below give T cell receptor beta chains drawn from one sample of a study of T cell responses to AZD1222 COVID-19 vaccine. TCRdb's copy holds only in-frame clones and misses some; the assay was immunoSEQ multiplex PCR. The table includes approximately 100,000 clones, 90% detected once. The sequences come from peripheral blood, collected 28 days after the second AZD1222 dose. These receptors came from an adult who received the AZD1222 COVID-19 vaccine. Each CDR3 is given with its conserved first and last residue. The order of the fields is D gene, clone size, V gene, J gene, CDR3 DNA, CDR3 protein. The D gene is left open where the match is weak. Size values are once, few and many counts, or a class for expanded clones, and some rows have none.

>-|-|TRBV7-2|TRBJ1-4
TGTGCCAGCAGCTCGGCGAGGGGATCAGGGGCTCCTAATGAAAAACTGTTTTTT
CASSSARGSGAPNEKLFF
>-|-|TRBV5-1|TRBJ1-1
TGCGCCAGCAGCTTGGTAGCGGTGGTGGGAAACACTGAAGCTTTCTTT
CASSLVAVVGNTEAFF
>TRBD1|-|TRBV5-1|TRBJ2-1
TGCGCCAGCACCTCCATCCACAGGGGACCGGGTCTAACCCCCGAGCAGTTCTTC
CASTSIHRGPGLTPEQFF
>-|many|TRBV7-2|TRBJ1-2
TGTGCCAGCAGCTTAGGGGCAGGGAGCTATGGCTACACCTTC
CASSLGAGSYGYTF
>-|-|TRBV3-1/TRBV3-2|TRBJ1-4
TGTGCCAGCAGCCAAGATCCTAGGGGTTGGGAAAAACTGTTTTTT
CASSQDPRGWEKLFF
>TRBD1|-|TRBV11-2|TRBJ1-4
TGTGCCAGCAGTTCCTCACAGGGGAGGTACGAAAAACTGTTTTTT
CASSSSQGRYEKLFF
>-|-|TRBV28|TRBJ1-4
TGTGCCAGCAGTCTCCAATACAGGGTACGGGAAAAACTGTTTTTT
CASSLQYRVREKLFF
>TRBD2|-|TRBV5-6|TRBJ2-5
TGTGCCAGCAGCTATGGACTAGGCCCTGAGACCCAGTACTTC
CASSYGLGPETQYF
>-|-|TRBV19|TRBJ1-2
TGTGCCAGTAGTATGGGTTGGTCGAGCGACTATGGCTACACCTTC
CASSMGWSSDYGYTF
>TRBD1|once|TRBV28|TRBJ1-5
TGTGCCAGCAGATCGACAGGGATCGGCAATCAGCCCCAGCATTTT
CASRSTGIGNQPQHF
>-|-|TRBV7-9|TRBJ1-1
TGTGCCAGCAGCCGGACAGCCAACACTGAAGCTTTCTTT
CASSRTANTEAFF
>TRBD1|-|TRBV7-9|TRBJ1-1
TGTGCCAGCAGCACGAGGACAGGGCTTAGCGACACTGAAGCTTTCTTT
CASSTRTGLSDTEAFF
>-|-|TRBV15|TRBJ1-5
TGTGCCACCAGCCGGCTAGAGGGCGCCAATCAGCCCCAGCATTTT
CATSRLEGANQPQHF
>-|-|TRBV20-1|TRBJ2-3
TGCAGTGCTACGGGGGCCGATACGCAGTATTTT
CSATGADTQYF
>TRBD2|-|TRBV7-9|TRBJ2-3
TGTGCCAGCAGCCCCAGACTAGCGGGGGCAGATACGCAGTATTTT
CASSPRLAGADTQYF
>TRBD2|-|TRBV30|TRBJ2-5
TGTGCCTGGAGTGTACAGGGACTAGCGGGGGGCCGAGAGACCCAGTACTTC
CAWSVQGLAGGRETQYF
>-|-|TRBV20-1|TRBJ1-5
TGCAGTGCTAGTTCTCCTTATAGCAATCAGCCCCAGCATTTT
CSASSPYSNQPQHF
>-|-|TRBV6-5|TRBJ1-3
TGTGCCAGCAGAAGGGATATTACCTCTGGAAACACCATATATTTT
CASRRDITSGNTIYF
>TRBD1|-|TRBV28|TRBJ1-2
TGTGCCAGCAGTTCCCCTCTCGGCGGGACAGATTGGCCTTTTTTC
CASSSPLGGTDWPFF
>-|-|TRBV3-1/TRBV3-2|TRBJ1-1
TGTGCCAGCAGCCAAAGGGATAGCACTGAAGCTTTCTTT
CASSQRDSTEAFF
>TRBD1|-|TRBV7-9|TRBJ1-2
TGTGCCAGCAGCCTCTCCACCGGGACAGCCTACAAATCGGGTGGCTACACCTTC
CASSLSTGTAYKSGGYTF
>-|once|TRBV18|TRBJ2-2
TGTGCCAGCTCACTGGACAGAATCACCGGGGAGCTGTTTTTT
CASSLDRITGELFF
>-|-|TRBV13|TRBJ1-5
TGTGCCAGCAGCTTAGGTAGGGGAGAGCCCCAGCATTTT
CASSLGRGEPQHF
>-|few|TRBV5-1|TRBJ2-7
TGCGCCAGCAGCCAGACAGGTTACTACGAGCAGTACTTC
CASSQTGYYEQYF
>TRBD1|-|TRBV19|TRBJ2-6
TGTGCCAGTAGTGTTACAGGGGGCGGCTCTGGGGCCAACGTCCTGACTTTC
CASSVTGGGSGANVLTF
>-|few|TRBV24-1|TRBJ1-2
TGTGCCACCAGTGATTGGGTTGGCTACACCTTC
CATSDWVGYTF
>-|-|TRBV11-3|TRBJ2-2
TGTGCCAGCAGCCCGGATGGGGAAGGAACGAACACCGGGGAGCTGTTTTTT
CASSPDGEGTNTGELFF
>TRBD1|-|TRBV30|TRBJ1-6
TGTGCCTGGAGCCCAGGGGGCAGTTCACCCCTCCACTTT
CAWSPGGSSPLHF
>-|-|TRBV3-1/TRBV3-2|TRBJ1-6
TGTGCCAGCAGCCCCCCTGGCAGGAATTCACCCCTCCACTTT
CASSPPGRNSPLHF
>-|-|TRBV18|TRBJ2-5
TGTGCCAGCTCACAACGCGGGGCCCAAGAGACCCAGTACTTC
CASSQRGAQETQYF